This T cell receptor (beta chain) derives from a study of Ad26.COV2.S vaccination and SARS-CoV-2 variants. Turning to the study itself: Intramuscular Ad26.COV2.S doses were given once or twice, 56 days apart. The study, taken as a whole, reports: Considerable breadth of spike-specific CD8+ and CD4+ T cell responses has reportedly been documented following vaccination. Analyses that measured TCR breadth and depth may have underestimated total T cell responses.

In the case of this clone: As yet, its antigen is unknown. Distinct nucleotide sequences in the sample also encode this CDR3.

TCRdb's copy holds only in-frame clones and misses some; the assay was immunoSEQ multiplex PCR. Of about 400,000 clones detected, about 91% appear once; the ten largest clones hold under 2%. V was shortened by 6 bases and J by 5 bases, with 7 bases between the two germline ends. The CDR3 is 11 amino acids. As for treatment: around 19 received Ad26.COV2.S at low or high dose, single or two shots; about five received placebo; per-sample allocation not given. Sample collection was performed on day 63 after the first vaccine or placebo injection. The clonotype was recovered from a person between 18 and 59 years old who received the Ad26.COV2.S COVID-19 vaccine or a placebo. The V call is TRBV12-3 or TRBV12-4, the J call TRBJ2-5; no clear D. The input for sequencing was peripheral blood, taken in a trial of Ad26.COV2.S vaccine versus placebo. DNA of the CDR3: TGTGCCAGCAGCCTGGAGGAGACCCAGTACTTC. It yields the protein CASSLEETQYF.